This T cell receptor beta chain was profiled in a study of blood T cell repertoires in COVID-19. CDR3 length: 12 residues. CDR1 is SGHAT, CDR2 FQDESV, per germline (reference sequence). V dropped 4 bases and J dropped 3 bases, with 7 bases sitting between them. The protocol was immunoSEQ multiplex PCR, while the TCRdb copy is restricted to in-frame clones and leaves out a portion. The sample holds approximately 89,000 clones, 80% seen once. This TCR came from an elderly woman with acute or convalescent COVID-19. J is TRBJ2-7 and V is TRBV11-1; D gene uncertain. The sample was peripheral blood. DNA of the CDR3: TGTGCCAGCAGCTCGACAAGCTACGAGCAGTACTTC. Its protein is CASSSTSYEQYF.